This TCR beta chain is from a study of Graves' ophthalmopathy and Graves' hyperthyroidism. A few counts support this clonotype. Antigen specificity is unknown. Between the trimmed V and J ends, which lost 2 bases and 5 bases, there was a span of 19 bases. The CDR3 is 16 amino acids. CDR1 and CDR2 (germline): MGHDK, SYGVNS. General study findings and limits: Separation of ophthalmopathy from stable hyperthyroidism was achieved by a 13-signature model, at around 89% sensitivity and around 81% specificity. Most expanded clonotypes from thyroid (those above 0.001 frequency) were also found in blood.

Using RNA transcripts, the TCR beta CDR3 regions were amplified. Amplification began with first-round RT-PCR using HTBI primers, then second-round multiplex PCR was performed. TCRdb re-analysed the multiplex PCR reads in MiXCR, keeping a single row per CDR3 protein. The sample has about 620,000 distinct CDR3 sequences; about 20% are singletons. The sequence was collected from a woman aged 18 to 35 with stable Graves' hyperthyroidism. Some clones in this sample may be carry-over from other donors' samples. This rearrangement joins TRBV25-1 to TRBJ2-7; the D gene could be TRBD1 or TRBD2 (6 bases each). The sequencing input was peripheral blood. The CDR3 here is CASSEVGGGLKDEQYF. CDR3 sequence (DNA): TGTGCCAGCAGTGAAGTAGGTGGGGGGCTAAAGGACGAGCAGTACTTC.